The 16 T cell receptor beta chains reported below all come from one sample, sequenced in a study of CD8+ T cells in alopecia areata. RNA, once extracted, was reverse transcribed into cDNA for use as the sequencing template. Measured with immunoSEQ multiplex PCR; TCRdb has only the in-frame clones, and not every one. The profile shows a few hundred thousand clones, around two fifths of them singletons. The treatment is: oral pan-JAK inhibitor, 5-10 mg twice daily. Specimen: CD4+ T cells sorted from blood, collected at approximately week 30, from a patient treated with tofacitinib. The source is a human donor with alopecia areata.

The chain couples TRBV2 to TRBJ2-5; D unresolved. V lost 3 bases and J 6 bases, leaving 11 bases between the germline ends. This CDR3 spans 13 amino acids. The germline CDR1 and CDR2 sequences are SNHLY and FYNNEI. In DNA form, the CDR3 reads TGTGCCAGCAGTGAGAGTAGTTTACAGACCCAGTACTTC. Encoded protein: CASSESSLQTQYF.

This chain links TRBV4-1 with TRBJ1-5, with D tentatively TRBD1 (5 bases). CDR1 and CDR2 from the germline V gene are MGHRA and YSYEKL. The CDR3 is 13 amino acids. Between the trimmed V and J ends, which lost 1 base and 5 bases, there was a span of 6 bases. Here the CDR3 reads CASSQAGDQPQHF. The CDR3 region has the DNA TGCGCCAGCAGCCAAGCGGGGGATCAGCCCCAGCATTTT.

The chain is built from TRBV27 and TRBJ2-1, with 12 bases that match TRBD2. The germline V gene encodes CDR1 MNHEY and CDR2 SMNVEV (reference sequence). The CDR3 contains 17 residues. The V segment lost 5 bases and the J segment 7 bases; nucleotides outside the gene matches: 12. The CDR3: CASSPRLAGGQGNEQFF. The CDR3 coding sequence is TGTGCCAGCAGTCCGCGGCTAGCGGGAGGGCAGGGAAATGAGCAGTTCTTC.

This clone appeared a few times. V is TRBV27 and J is TRBJ2-3; the D is unclear. CDR3 length: 13 amino acids. V was shortened by 4 bases and J by 1 base, with 6 bases between the two germline ends. Germline V gene lookup returns CDR1 MNHEY and CDR2 SMNVEV (reference sequence). The CDR3: CASSWWGTDTQYF. In nucleotides, the CDR3 is TGTGCCAGCAGTTGGTGGGGCACAGATACGCAGTATTTT.

The gene calls are TRBV6-1 and TRBJ1-1; D gene unclear. Germline CDR1 MNHNS, CDR2 SASEGT. This CDR3 contains 15 residues. Trimming shortened V by 2 bases and J by 0 bases, and 10 bases separated the two germline ends. The CDR3 sequence: CASSETGIMNTEAFF. In nucleotides, the CDR3 is TGTGCCAGCAGTGAAACCGGGATAATGAACACTGAAGCTTTCTTT.

CDR3 amino acids: CASSPNTREAFF. CDR3 DNA: TGTGCCAGCAGCCCAAACACTCGTGAAGCTTTCTTT. The V call is TRBV6-1, the J call TRBJ1-1; D is unclear. CDR3 length: 12 amino acids. CDR1 and CDR2 from the germline V gene are MNHNS and SASEGT. V gave up 6 bases and J gave up 7 bases, with 12 bases separating them.

This sequence joins TRBV7-2 and TRBJ2-1, with D uncertain. V shed 1 base and J shed 6 bases, with 10 bases lying between them. The CDR3 has 14 residues. Germline CDR1 reads SGHTA; CDR2 reads FQGNSA. The CDR3 DNA sequence: TGTGCCAGCAGCTTAGTGGTCAGGCGCAATGAGCAGTTCTTC. Translation gives CASSLVVRRNEQFF.

V gene TRBV27 combines with J gene TRBJ2-6; TRBD1 agrees at 12 bases. The CDR3 length is 17 residues. Germline-derived CDR1 and CDR2 are MNHEY and SMNVEV (reference sequence). V shed 5 bases, J shed 3 bases, and the junction held 5 bases outside the gene matches. CDR3 in DNA: TGTGCCAGCAGTCCGGGACAGGGGGCTAGTGGGGCCAACGTCCTGACTTTC. It is translated as CASSPGQGASGANVLTF.

This clone was seen once. CDR3 loop: CAWSRGHGGDTEAFF. Written as DNA, the CDR3 is TGTGCCTGGAGTCGCGGGCACGGGGGGGACACTGAAGCTTTCTTT. The chain joins TRBV30 to TRBJ1-1; the D gene is possibly TRBD1 (5 bases). CDR3 length equals 15 residues. The germline V gene has CDR1 GTSNPN and CDR2 SVGIG (reference sequence). V was clipped by 2 bases and J by 3 bases, with 16 bases between them.

CDR3 sequence: CASKSRWTPKYF. Here the CDR3 DNA reads TGTGCCAGTAAATCCCGTTGGACACCCAAGTATTTT. The chain joins TRBV19 to TRBJ2-3; D possibly corresponds to TRBD1 (5 bases). The germline V gene has CDR1 LNHDA and CDR2 SQIVND (reference sequence). The length of the CDR3 is 12 residues. V lost 7 bases to trimming and J lost 13 bases, with 18 bases between them.

In DNA form, the CDR3 reads TGTGCCAGCGTACCGGGACAGGGCTACGAGCAGTACTTC. The encoded protein is CASVPGQGYEQYF. The rearrangement joins TRBV6-1 to TRBJ2-7; TRBD1 matches at 9 bases. V lost 8 bases to trimming and J lost 3 bases; unmatched junction nucleotides: 5. Germline V CDR1 and CDR2: MNHNS, SASEGT. This CDR3 spans 13 amino acids.

There are many counts of this clone. V gene TRBV5-4 combines with J gene TRBJ2-4, with a possible D match to TRBD1 (5 bases). The CDR3 has 15 residues. Germline V gives CDR1 SGHNT, CDR2 YYREEE (reference sequence). V dropped 2 bases and J dropped 1 base, with 10 bases sitting between them. CDR3 loop: CASSFRVSAKNIQYF. The CDR3 coding sequence is TGTGCCAGCAGCTTCAGGGTATCGGCCAAAAACATTCAGTACTTC. Full variable domain (rest looked up from reference TRBV5-4 and TRBJ2-4): ETGVTQSPTHLIKTRGQQVTLRCSSQSGHNTVSWYQQALGQGPQFIFQYYREEENGRGNFPPRFSGLQFPNYSSELNVNALELDDSALYLCASSFRVSAKNIQYFGAGTRLSVL.

This rearrangement joins TRBV6-5 to TRBJ1-3, with TRBD1 as a possible D gene (5 bases). This CDR3 is 15 amino acids long. CDR1 is MNHEY and CDR2 is SVGAGI in the germline V gene. V was pared by 5 bases and J by 0 bases, with 11 bases between. The CDR3 loop reads CASSGTFSSGNTIYF. The CDR3 DNA reads as TGTGCCAGCAGTGGGACCTTCAGCTCTGGAAACACCATATATTTT.

The chain employs TRBV18 and TRBJ2-5; the match to TRBD1 covers 9 bases. Looked up from germline, CDR1 is KGHSH and CDR2 is LQKENI. The CDR3 extends over 16 amino acids. After removal of 3 bases from V and 1 base from J, the junction contained 6 bases not matched to a gene. The CDR3 bases are TGTGCCAGCTCACCCTCGACAGGGGGGCCCCAAGAGACCCAGTACTTC. Protein sequence: CASSPSTGGPQETQYF.

Ten or more counts support this clone. The CDR3 reads CAWSVGHGELFF. In nucleotides, the CDR3 is TGTGCCTGGAGTGTCGGTCACGGGGAGCTGTTTTTT. This chain links TRBV30 with TRBJ2-2, with unresolved D. The CDR3 consists of 12 residues. Trimming took off 0 bases at V and 7 bases at J, with 6 bases between the two ends. The germline V gene encodes CDR1 GTSNPN and CDR2 SVGIG (reference sequence).

The J gene is TRBJ1-6, the V gene TRBV6-1; D remains ambiguous. Germline loops: CDR1 MNHNS, CDR2 SASEGT. The CDR3 covers 13 residues. The V and J ends lost 2 bases and 6 bases respectively, with 5 bases between them. Written as DNA, the CDR3 is TGTGCCAGCAGTGAACGGACTAATTCACCCCTCCACTTT. The encoded protein is CASSERTNSPLHF.